The 12 T cell receptor beta chains below were found in one sample sequenced in a study of shared clonotypes between healthy human individuals. Sequencing used immunoSEQ multiplex PCR; TCRdb keeps in-frame clones, though not all of them. The sample records hundreds of thousands of clones, approximately 97% being singletons. Material: naive CD4+ T cells sorted from blood. Subset: CD45RA+ positively selected. The source of these receptors is a young woman in good health.

The V and J genes are TRBV7-9 and TRBJ2-3, with D perhaps TRBD1 (6 bases). CDR1 is SEHNR, CDR2 FQNEAQ, per germline (reference sequence). V was shortened by 1 base and J by 2 bases, with 16 bases between the two germline ends. This CDR3 has 17 residues. The DNA for the CDR3 is TGTGCCAGCAGCTTAGTCACAGGGTCTTCTTACACAGATACGCAGTATTTT. Protein sequence: CASSLVTGSSYTDTQYF.

The chain is built from TRBV29-1 and TRBJ1-1; no reliable D call. The V end lost 3 bases, the J end lost 0 bases, and 5 bases lay between the germline ends. The germline CDR1 and CDR2 sequences are SQVTM and ANQGSEA. This CDR3 contains 12 residues. The CDR3, as DNA: TGCAGCGTTGATGCAGTGAACACTGAAGCTTTCTTT. Protein: CSVDAVNTEAFF. Variable domain in full (rest from reference TRBV29-1 and TRBJ1-1): SAVISQKPSRDICQRGTSLTIQCQVDSQVTMMFWYRQQPGQSLTLIATANQGSEATYESGFVIDKFPISRPNLTFSTLTVSNMSPEDSSIYLCSVDAVNTEAFFGQGTRLTVV.

The chain recombines TRBV19 with TRBJ1-1; no reliable D call. Trimming removed 5 bases at V and 11 bases at J, with 24 bases between. Per germline, CDR1 LNHDA and CDR2 SQIVND (reference sequence). The CDR3 extends over 15 amino acids. The CDR3 loop reads CASSSHPGERVAAFF. The CDR3 DNA sequence: TGTGCCAGTAGTTCACACCCTGGCGAGCGCGTGGCGGCTTTCTTT.

This clone showed up just once. The rearrangement joins TRBV7-2 to TRBJ1-2; 9 positions match TRBD1. The germline V gene has CDR1 SGHTA and CDR2 FQGNSA. J lost 4 bases, V lost 5 bases, and 5 bases had no gene match. The CDR3 is 14 residues long. The CDR3 is CASSHTDRGYGYTF. The CDR3 DNA follows: TGTGCCAGCAGCCATACGGACAGGGGCTATGGCTACACCTTC. Full variable domain (missing parts from reference TRBV7-2 and TRBJ1-2): GAGVSQSPSNKVTEKGKDVELRCDPISGHTALYWYRQSLGQGLEFLIYFQGNSAPDKSGLPSDRFSAERTGGSVSTLTIQRTQQEDSAVYLCASSHTDRGYGYTFGSGTRLTVV.

The V call is TRBV19, the J call TRBJ2-1; the match to TRBD2 covers 7 bases. The CDR3 is made up of 15 amino acids. The V and J ends lost 2 bases and 6 bases, in that order; junction bases with no gene match: 7. Germline values: CDR1 LNHDA, CDR2 SQIVND (reference sequence). The CDR3 region is CASSITGGSGNEQFF. In DNA, the CDR3 is TGTGCCAGTAGTATAACCGGCGGGAGTGGCAATGAGCAGTTCTTC. Complete variable domain (other parts from reference TRBV19 and TRBJ2-1): DGGITQSPKYLFRKEGQNVTLSCEQNLNHDAMYWYRQDPGQGLRLIYYSQIVNDFQKGDIAEGYSVSREKKESFPLTVTSAQKNPTAFYLCASSITGGSGNEQFFGPGTRLTVL.

The chain combines TRBV7-7 with TRBJ1-3; D unresolved. The V end lost 3 bases, the J end lost 0 bases, and 9 bases lay between the germline ends. Germline CDR1 and CDR2: SSHAT and FNYEAQ (reference sequence). The CDR3 spans 15 residues. CDR3 protein: CASSLSPLSGNTIYF. The CDR3 region has the DNA TGTGCCAGCAGCTTGAGTCCGCTCTCTGGAAACACCATATATTTT.

The CDR3 loop is CASSLIPGDYGYTF. The CDR3 DNA reads as TGCGCCAGCAGCTTGATCCCCGGGGACTATGGCTACACCTTC. V is TRBV5-1 and J is TRBJ1-2; D gene uncertain. Per germline, CDR1 SGHRS and CDR2 YFSETQ. CDR3 length: 14 amino acids. Trimming took off 1 base at V and 3 bases at J, with 10 bases between the two ends.

The CDR3 bases are TGCAGCGTTGTGGGGGAGCAGGGGCATTCCGAGCAGTACTTC. Its protein product is CSVVGEQGHSEQYF. The chain joins TRBV29-1 to TRBJ2-7, with D tentatively TRBD1 (6 bases). The V end was cut by 4 bases, the J end by 6 bases, with 19 bases between. The CDR3 extends over 14 amino acids. The V gene's germline CDR1 is SQVTM and CDR2 ANQGSEA.

The J gene is TRBJ2-3, the V gene TRBV5-1; 8 bases agree with TRBD2. The trim removed 3 bases at V and 6 bases at J, leaving 12 bases unmatched. Germline V gives CDR1 SGHRS, CDR2 YFSETQ. The CDR3 length is 16 residues. The CDR3 DNA follows: TGCGCCAGCAGCTCCCCCGGGGGGACTAGATTGGATACGCAGTATTTT. Its protein is CASSSPGGTRLDTQYF.

This chain connects TRBV10-3 to TRBJ1-2; D possibly corresponds to TRBD1 (5 bases). Germline loops: CDR1 ENHRY, CDR2 SYGVKD. This CDR3 has 13 residues. The germline V and J ends were trimmed by 6 bases and 5 bases, with 13 bases remaining between them. The CDR3 DNA reads TGTGCCATCAGGCCAGGGTTAGGGTATGGCTACACCTTC. This translates into CAIRPGLGYGYTF.

The chain couples TRBV5-4 to TRBJ2-1; 8 nucleotides line up with TRBD2. The CDR3 extends over 14 amino acids. The J segment lost 8 bases and the V segment lost 0 bases, leaving 4 bases of the junction unmatched. Per germline, CDR1 SGHNT and CDR2 YYREEE (reference sequence). CDR3 residues: CASSLDQREHEQFF. For the CDR3, the DNA is TGTGCCAGCAGCTTGGATCAGCGGGAGCATGAGCAGTTCTTC.

This chain connects TRBV6-1 to TRBJ2-5; the D is unclear. The germline CDR1 and CDR2 sequences are MNHNS and SASEGT. The CDR3 is 15 amino acids. V lost 3 bases and J 7 bases, leaving 18 bases between the germline ends. This chain's CDR3 is CASSDVSWQETTQYF. The CDR3 nucleotides read TGTGCCAGCAGTGATGTTAGCTGGCAGGAGACGACCCAGTACTTC.